The entry that follows covers one T cell receptor (beta chain) sequence. Its antigen remains unknown. RNA transcripts were the template for amplifying TCR beta CDR3 regions. Carried out on the TCR CDR3, a first-round RT-PCR used the HTBI primer set. TCRdb recomputed calls from the multiplex PCR reads with MiXCR, one row per CDR3 protein. The sample yields hundreds of thousands of distinct CDR3 sequences, 15% to 20% seen once. These data come from a study of T cells in Graves' hyperthyroidism and ophthalmopathy. General observations from the study: Onset of ophthalmopathy came a median approximately 6.9 months after the model predicted it. A model of 13 V-J features distinguished ophthalmopathy from stable hyperthyroidism.

The TCR comes from a woman in her thirties or forties with Graves' ophthalmopathy. Material for sequencing was blood.

DNA of the CDR3: TGTGCCATCAGTGAGACTAGCGGGAGGACTGGGGTGGTCAATGAGCAGTTCTTC. Residues: CAISETSGRTGVVNEQFF. The chain has TRBV10-3 and TRBJ2-1; the match to TRBD2 covers 12 bases. The CDR3 is 18 residues long. V shed 2 bases, J shed 6 bases, and the junction held 11 bases outside the gene matches. The germline CDR1 and CDR2 sequences are ENHRY and SYGVKD.